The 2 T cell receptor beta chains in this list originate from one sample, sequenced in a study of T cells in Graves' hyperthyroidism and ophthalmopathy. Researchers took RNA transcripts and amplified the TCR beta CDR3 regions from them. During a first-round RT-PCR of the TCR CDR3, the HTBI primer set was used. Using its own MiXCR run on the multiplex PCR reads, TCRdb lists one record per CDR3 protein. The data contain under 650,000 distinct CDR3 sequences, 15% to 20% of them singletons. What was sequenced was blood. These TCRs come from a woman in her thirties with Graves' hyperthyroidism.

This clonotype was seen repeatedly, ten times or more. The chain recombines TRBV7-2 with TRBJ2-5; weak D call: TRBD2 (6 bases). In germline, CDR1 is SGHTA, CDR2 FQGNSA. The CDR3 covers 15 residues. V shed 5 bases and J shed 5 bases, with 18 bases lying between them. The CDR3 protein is CASSNRTTHRETQYF. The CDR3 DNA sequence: TGTGCCAGCAGCAATAGGACTACGCATAGGGAGACCCAGTACTTC.

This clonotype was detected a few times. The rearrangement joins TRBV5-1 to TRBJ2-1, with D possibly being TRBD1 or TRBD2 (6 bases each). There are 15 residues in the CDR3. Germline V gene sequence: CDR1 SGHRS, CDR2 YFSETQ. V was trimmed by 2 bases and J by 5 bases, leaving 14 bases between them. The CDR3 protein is CASSFRGARNNEQFF. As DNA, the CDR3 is TGCGCCAGCAGCTTTAGGGGGGCCCGCAACAATGAGCAGTTCTTC. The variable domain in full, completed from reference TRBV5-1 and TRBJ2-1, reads KAGVTQTPRYLIKTRGQQVTLSCSPISGHRSVSWYQQTPGQGLQFLFEYFSETQRNKGNFPGRFSGRQFSNSRSEMNVSTLELGDSALYLCASSFRGARNNEQFFGPGTRLTVL.